This TCR beta chain was obtained from a study of T cell clones after liver transplantation. Study context: HCV positivity affected three of eight recipients; the rest lacked autoimmune or viral indications. Subjects received no induction therapy and standard immunosuppression until randomization at 12-24 months post-transplant.

TCRdb's table, derived via immunoSEQ multiplex PCR, lists solely in-frame clones and lacks some. The sample shows nearly 55,000 clones, less than 85% of them seen only once. This clone came up once. CDR3 length: 16 amino acids. V dropped 0 bases and J dropped 4 bases, with 15 bases sitting between them. Germline CDR1 SEHNR, CDR2 FQNEAQ (reference sequence). Here the sequenced sample was CD4+ T cells from blood, taken before liver transplant. The chain employs TRBV7-9 and TRBJ1-2; weak D call: TRBD1 (5 bases). The origin of this receptor is a human donor who received a liver transplant. The CDR3 loop reads CASSLAAGRGSYGYTF. In nucleotides, the CDR3 is TGTGCCAGCAGCTTAGCAGCAGGGAGGGGAAGCTATGGCTACACCTTC. Full variable domain (outside the CDR3, taken from reference TRBV7-9 and TRBJ1-2): DTGVSQNPRHKITKRGQNVTFRCDPISEHNRLYWYRQTLGQGPEFLTYFQNEAQLEKSRLLSDRFSAERPKGSFSTLEIQRTEQGDSAMYLCASSLAAGRGSYGYTFGSGTRLTVV.